This T cell receptor (beta chain) was obtained from a study of blood T cell repertoires in COVID-19. Using immunoSEQ multiplex PCR, the repertoire was profiled, and TCRdb retains in-frame clones only, with some absent. In the table there are 230,000 or so clones, 65% to 85% of which are singletons. Enrolled through a virtual design, the participants were between about 18 and 89 years of age and came from approximately 25 US areas. The recovered donors of Cohort 3 showed two negative PCRs, clearance, or symptom resolution. Specimen: PBMCs or T cells enriched from blood (not recorded which). The clonotype originates from a man aged 45-65 years who had recovered from COVID-19.

The DNA of the CDR3 is TGTGCCAGCAGGGAACAGGGGCTACACACAGATACGCAGTATTTT. Residues: CASREQGLHTDTQYF. The rearrangement links TRBV2 to TRBJ2-3; TRBD1 matches at 7 bases. The length of the CDR3 is 15 residues. J gave up 2 bases and V 6 bases, and 8 bases lay outside the gene matches. From germline, CDR1 is SNHLY and CDR2 FYNNEI.